A single sample is the source of the 13 T cell receptor beta chains below, sequenced in a study of resident and recirculating memory T cells in vitiligo. Using immunoSEQ multiplex PCR, the repertoire was profiled, and TCRdb retains in-frame clones only, with some absent. Of roughly 76,000 clones in the sample, roughly 92% were seen once. The sequenced sample was blood. These receptors all stem from a male donor with vitiligo.

This sequence joins TRBV28 and TRBJ2-4; weak D call: TRBD2 (5 bases). CDR3 length equals 15 residues. The V end was cut by 1 base, the J end by 1 base, with 8 bases between. Germline V gene data show CDR1 as MDHEN and CDR2 as SYDVKM. CDR3 DNA: TGTGCCAGCAGTTTATCGAGAGGGGCCAAAAACATTCAGTACTTC. It encodes CASSLSRGAKNIQYF.

This clone was detected once. This rearrangement joins TRBV11-1 to TRBJ2-5; TRBD1 matches at 9 bases. Trimming took 4 bases from V and 3 from J; bases not matched to a gene: 0. CDR1 SGHAT and CDR2 FQDESV come from the germline V gene (reference sequence). CDR3 length: 13 residues. Here the CDR3 reads CASSWTGEETQYF. In nucleotides, the CDR3 is TGTGCCAGCAGCTGGACAGGGGAAGAGACCCAGTACTTC. Together with reference TRBV11-1 and TRBJ2-5, the CDR3 gives the full variable domain: EAEVAQSPRYKITEKSQAVAFWCDPISGHATLYWYRQILGQGPELLVQFQDESVVDDSQLPKDRFSAERLKGVDSTLKIQPAELGDSAMYLCASSWTGEETQYFGPGTRLLVL.

The rearrangement joins TRBV4-3 to TRBJ2-1; the match to TRBD2 covers 9 bases. CDR3 length: 16 amino acids. V was clipped by 0 bases and J by 0 bases; unmatched bases: 0. Germline V CDR1 and CDR2: LGHNA, YSLEER. The CDR3 loop reads CASSQETSGSYNEQFF. CDR3 in DNA: TGCGCCAGCAGCCAAGAGACTAGCGGCTCCTACAATGAGCAGTTCTTC.

The rearrangement joins TRBV25-1 to TRBJ1-1; D call uncertain. V dropped 3 bases and J dropped 6 bases, with 14 bases sitting between them. The CDR3 extends over 14 amino acids. Germline CDR1 reads MGHDK; CDR2 reads SYGVNS. In DNA form, the CDR3 reads TGTGCCAGCAGTGATAGTACCCGAACCGCTGAAGCTTTCTTT. As protein: CASSDSTRTAEAFF.

The chain carries TRBV20-1 and TRBJ2-1, with unresolved D. There are 11 residues in the CDR3. Deletions cut 5 bases from V and 10 bases from J, with 12 bases between. The germline gives CDR1 DFQATT, CDR2 SNEGSKA (reference sequence). CDR3 protein: CSAGPEAEQFF. The CDR3 nucleotides are TGCAGTGCTGGCCCTGAGGCGGAGCAGTTCTTC.

The V gene is TRBV5-4, the J gene TRBJ2-3, with D unclear. Per germline, CDR1 SGHNT and CDR2 YYREEE (reference sequence). This CDR3 contains 13 residues. The V gene lost 1 base and the J gene lost 2 bases, with 5 bases spanning the gap. The chain's CDR3 is CASSLQVTDTQYF. CDR3 nucleotide sequence: TGTGCCAGCAGCTTGCAGGTCACAGATACGCAGTATTTT.

This chain links TRBV4-1 with TRBJ2-7; D not certain. This CDR3 is 13 amino acids long. Trimming removed 4 bases from V and 5 bases from J, with 12 bases in between. Germline CDR1 MGHRA, CDR2 YSYEKL. The CDR3: CASSPTVGHEQYF. As DNA, the CDR3 is TGCGCCAGCAGCCCTACGGTGGGCCACGAGCAGTACTTC.

The chain employs TRBV7-2 and TRBJ2-7, with TRBD1 matching over 9 bases. Germline CDR1 SGHTA, CDR2 FQGNSA. Trimming at V came to 2 bases and at J to 0 bases, leaving 5 bases not matched to a gene. This CDR3 is 16 amino acids long. As DNA, the CDR3 is TGTGCCAGCAGCTTAAGTGGACAGGGGCGCTCCTACGAGCAGTACTTC. It specifies CASSLSGQGRSYEQYF.

V usage is TRBV11-3 and J usage is TRBJ2-1; 9 positions match TRBD2. The CDR3 runs 15 residues. J was trimmed by 8 bases and V by 1 base; bases with no gene match: 6. Germline CDR1 is SGHNT and CDR2 is YENEEA. The CDR3 loop reads CASSLASGVQYEQFF. The CDR3 DNA reads as TGTGCCAGCAGCTTAGCTAGCGGGGTACAATATGAGCAGTTCTTC.

This clone has only one observation. The gene calls are TRBV4-3 and TRBJ2-5; 12 positions agree with TRBD2. This CDR3 spans 16 amino acids. With 3 bases clipped from V and 9 bases from J, the junction kept 11 bases outside the gene matches. The V gene's germline CDR1 is LGHNA and CDR2 YSLEER. CDR3 bases: TGCGCCAGCAGCCAGCAGACTAGCGGGGGCCCAGTGGCCCAGTACTTC. It codes for CASSQQTSGGPVAQYF.

The chain combines TRBV18 with TRBJ1-3; D is unclear. There are 15 residues in the CDR3. V lost 3 bases to trimming and J lost 0 bases, with 9 bases between them. Germline lookup yields CDR1 KGHSH and CDR2 LQKENI. DNA for the CDR3: TGTGCCAGCTCACCCCAGGATAGCTCTGGAAACACCATATATTTT. The encoded protein is CASSPQDSSGNTIYF.

The chain combines TRBV7-9 with TRBJ1-1, with D possibly being TRBD1 (6 bases). The CDR3 spans 12 residues. With 1 base removed from V and 11 bases from J, the gap between germline ends came to 11 bases. Germline V gives CDR1 SEHNR, CDR2 FQNEAQ (reference sequence). CDR3 bases: TGTGCCAGCAGCTTAGTACAGGGAGGGGCTTTCTTT. Its protein is CASSLVQGGAFF.

The V call is TRBV4-3, the J call TRBJ1-2; D perhaps matches TRBD1 (5 bases). V lost 0 bases and J lost 6, with 11 bases in between. Germline loops: CDR1 LGHNA, CDR2 YSLEER. CDR3 size: 14 residues. Here the CDR3 reads CASSQELSGNGYTF. As DNA, the CDR3 is TGCGCCAGCAGCCAAGAATTGTCAGGGAATGGCTACACCTTC.